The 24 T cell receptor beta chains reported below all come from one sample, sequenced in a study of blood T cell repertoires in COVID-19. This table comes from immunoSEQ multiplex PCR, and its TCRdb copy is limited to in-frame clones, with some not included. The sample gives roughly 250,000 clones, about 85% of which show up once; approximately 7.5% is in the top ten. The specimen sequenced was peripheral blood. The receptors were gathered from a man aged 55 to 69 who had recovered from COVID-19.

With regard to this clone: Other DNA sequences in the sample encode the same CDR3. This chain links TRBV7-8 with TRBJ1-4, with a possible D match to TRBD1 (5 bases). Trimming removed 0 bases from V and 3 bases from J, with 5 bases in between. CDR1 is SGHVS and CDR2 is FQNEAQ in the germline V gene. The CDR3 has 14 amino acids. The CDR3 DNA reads TGTGCCAGCAGCTTAGCGGGGCCTAATGAAAAACTGTTTTTT. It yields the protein CASSLAGPNEKLFF.

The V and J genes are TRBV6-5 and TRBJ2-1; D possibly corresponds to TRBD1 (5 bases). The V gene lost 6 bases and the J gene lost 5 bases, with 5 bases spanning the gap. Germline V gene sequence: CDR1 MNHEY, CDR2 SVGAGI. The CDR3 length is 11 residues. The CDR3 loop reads CASRGDNEQFF. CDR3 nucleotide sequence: TGTGCCAGCAGAGGGGACAATGAGCAGTTCTTC.

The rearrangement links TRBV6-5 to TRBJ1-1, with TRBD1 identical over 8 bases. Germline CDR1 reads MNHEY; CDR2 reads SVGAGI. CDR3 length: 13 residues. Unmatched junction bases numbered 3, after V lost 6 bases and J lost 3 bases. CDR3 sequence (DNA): TGTGCCAGCAGATCACAGGGGGACACTGAAGCTTTCTTT. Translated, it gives CASRSQGDTEAFF.

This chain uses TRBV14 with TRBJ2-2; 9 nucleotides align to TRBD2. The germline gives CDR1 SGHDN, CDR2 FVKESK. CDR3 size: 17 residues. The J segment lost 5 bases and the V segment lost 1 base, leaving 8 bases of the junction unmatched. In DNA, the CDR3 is TGTGCCAGCAGCCAAGTTCCCGGGACTAGCCGGACCGGGGAGCTGTTTTTT. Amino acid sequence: CASSQVPGTSRTGELFF.

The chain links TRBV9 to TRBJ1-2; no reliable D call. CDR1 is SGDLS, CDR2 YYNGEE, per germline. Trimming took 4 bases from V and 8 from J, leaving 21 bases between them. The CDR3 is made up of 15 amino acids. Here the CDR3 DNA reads TGTGCCAGCAGCCCTTCTTTAGCCCGATCTATCGGCTACACCTTC. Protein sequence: CASSPSLARSIGYTF.

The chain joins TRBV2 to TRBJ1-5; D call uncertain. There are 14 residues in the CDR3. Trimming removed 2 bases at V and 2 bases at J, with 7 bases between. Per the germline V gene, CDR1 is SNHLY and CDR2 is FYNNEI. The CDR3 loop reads CASSEQARNQPQHF. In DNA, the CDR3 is TGTGCCAGCAGTGAACAGGCCCGCAATCAGCCCCAGCATTTT. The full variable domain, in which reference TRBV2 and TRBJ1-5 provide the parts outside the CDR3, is EPEVTQTPSHQVTQMGQEVILRCVPISNHLYFYWYRQILGQKVEFLVSFYNNEISEKSEIFDDQFSVERPDGSNFTLKIRSTKLEDSAMYFCASSEQARNQPQHFGDGTRLSIL.

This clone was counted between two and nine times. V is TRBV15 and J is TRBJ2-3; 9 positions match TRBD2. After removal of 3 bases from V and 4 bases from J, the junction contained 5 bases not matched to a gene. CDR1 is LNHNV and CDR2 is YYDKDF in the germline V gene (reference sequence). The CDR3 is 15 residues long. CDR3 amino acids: CATSRRGGGADTQYF. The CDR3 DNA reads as TGTGCCACCAGCAGGCGGGGGGGCGGGGCAGATACGCAGTATTTT.

Here the CDR3 DNA reads TGTGCCAGCAGCCAAGGATCAGGGGGCGCTCATTATGGCTACACCTTC. This sequence encodes CASSQGSGGAHYGYTF. The chain employs TRBV3-1 (or the pseudogene TRBV3-2) and TRBJ1-2, with 8 bases fitting TRBD1. V gave up 1 base and J gave up 5 bases; unmatched junction bases: 9. Germline values: CDR1 LGHDT, CDR2 YNNKEL (reference sequence). CDR3 length: 16 residues.

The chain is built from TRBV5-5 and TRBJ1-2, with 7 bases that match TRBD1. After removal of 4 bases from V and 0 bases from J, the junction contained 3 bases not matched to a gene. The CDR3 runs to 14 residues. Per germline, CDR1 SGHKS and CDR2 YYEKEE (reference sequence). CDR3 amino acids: CASSRTGANYGYTF. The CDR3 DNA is TGTGCCAGCAGCCGCACAGGGGCTAACTATGGCTACACCTTC.

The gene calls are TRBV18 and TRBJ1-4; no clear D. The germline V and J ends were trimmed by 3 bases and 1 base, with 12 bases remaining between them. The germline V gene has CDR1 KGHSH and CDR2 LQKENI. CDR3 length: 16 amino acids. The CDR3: CASSPNSPGTNEKLFF. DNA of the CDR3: TGTGCCAGCTCACCTAACAGCCCAGGAACTAATGAAAAACTGTTTTTT.

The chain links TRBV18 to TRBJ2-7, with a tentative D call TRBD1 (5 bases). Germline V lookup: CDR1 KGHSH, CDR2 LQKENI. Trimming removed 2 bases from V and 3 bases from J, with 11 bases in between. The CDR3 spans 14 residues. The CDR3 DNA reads TGTGCCAGCTCACCAGGCAGGGTAGGCTACGAGCAGTACGTC. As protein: CASSPGRVGYEQYV.

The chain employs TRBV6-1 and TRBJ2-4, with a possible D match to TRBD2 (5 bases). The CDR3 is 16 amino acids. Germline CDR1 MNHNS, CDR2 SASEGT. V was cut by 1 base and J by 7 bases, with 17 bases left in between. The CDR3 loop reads CASSEVSRAMGNIQYF. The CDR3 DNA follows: TGTGCCAGCAGTGAAGTCTCGAGGGCCATGGGGAACATTCAGTACTTC.

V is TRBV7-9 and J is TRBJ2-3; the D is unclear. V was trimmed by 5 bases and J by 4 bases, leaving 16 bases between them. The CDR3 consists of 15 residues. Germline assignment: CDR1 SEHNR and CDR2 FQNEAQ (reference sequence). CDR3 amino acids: CASSPEYGLADTQYF. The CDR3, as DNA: TGTGCCAGCAGCCCCGAGTACGGGTTGGCAGATACGCAGTATTTT.

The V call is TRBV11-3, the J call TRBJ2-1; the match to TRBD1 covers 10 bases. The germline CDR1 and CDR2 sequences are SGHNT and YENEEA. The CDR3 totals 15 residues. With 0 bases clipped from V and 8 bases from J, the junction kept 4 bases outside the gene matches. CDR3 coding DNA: TGTGCCAGCAGCTTAGAGGGACAGGGGTTCGATGAGCAGTTCTTC. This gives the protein CASSLEGQGFDEQFF. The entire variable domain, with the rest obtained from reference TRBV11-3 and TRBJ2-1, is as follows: EAGVVQSPRYKIIEKKQPVAFWCNPISGHNTLYWYLQNLGQGPELLIRYENEEAVDDSQLPKDRFSAERLKGVDSTLKIQPAELGDSAVYLCASSLEGQGFDEQFFGPGTRLTVL.

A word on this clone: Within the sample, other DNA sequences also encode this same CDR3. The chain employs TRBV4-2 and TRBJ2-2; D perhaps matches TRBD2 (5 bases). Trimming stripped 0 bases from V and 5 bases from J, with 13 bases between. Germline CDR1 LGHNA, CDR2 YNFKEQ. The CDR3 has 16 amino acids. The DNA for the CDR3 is TGTGCCAGCAGCCAAGACTGGGGTAGGAGGACCGGGGAGCTGTTTTTT. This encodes CASSQDWGRRTGELFF.

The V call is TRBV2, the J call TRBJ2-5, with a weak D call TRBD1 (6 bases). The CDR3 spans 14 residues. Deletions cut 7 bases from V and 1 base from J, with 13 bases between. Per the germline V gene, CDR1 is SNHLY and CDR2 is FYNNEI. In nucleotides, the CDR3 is TGTGCCAGCAATCAGGGGCGAATCCAAGAGACCCAGTACTTC. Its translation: CASNQGRIQETQYF.

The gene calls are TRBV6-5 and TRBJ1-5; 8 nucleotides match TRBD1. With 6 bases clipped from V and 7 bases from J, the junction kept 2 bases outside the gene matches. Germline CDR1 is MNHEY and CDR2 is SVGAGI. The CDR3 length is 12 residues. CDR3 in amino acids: CASRAGGQPQHF. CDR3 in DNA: TGTGCCAGCAGGGCAGGGGGCCAGCCCCAGCATTTT.

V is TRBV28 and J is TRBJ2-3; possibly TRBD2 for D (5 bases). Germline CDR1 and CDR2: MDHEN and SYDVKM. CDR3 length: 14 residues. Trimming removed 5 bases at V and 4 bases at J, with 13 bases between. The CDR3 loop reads CASSLSGNADTQYF. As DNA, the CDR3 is TGTGCCAGCAGTCTATCGGGGAACGCAGATACGCAGTATTTT. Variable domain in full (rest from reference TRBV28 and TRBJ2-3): DVKVTQSSRYLVKRTGEKVFLECVQDMDHENMFWYRQDPGLGLRLIYFSYDVKMKEKGDIPEGYSVSREKKERFSLILESASTNQTSMYLCASSLSGNADTQYFGPGTRLTVL.

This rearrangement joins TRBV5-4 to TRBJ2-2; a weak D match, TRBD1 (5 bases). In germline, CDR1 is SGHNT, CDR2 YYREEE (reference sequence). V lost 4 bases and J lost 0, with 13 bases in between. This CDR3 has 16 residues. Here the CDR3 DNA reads TGTGCCAGCAGCCTGAGGACAAGATCGAACACCGGGGAGCTGTTTTTT. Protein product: CASSLRTRSNTGELFF.

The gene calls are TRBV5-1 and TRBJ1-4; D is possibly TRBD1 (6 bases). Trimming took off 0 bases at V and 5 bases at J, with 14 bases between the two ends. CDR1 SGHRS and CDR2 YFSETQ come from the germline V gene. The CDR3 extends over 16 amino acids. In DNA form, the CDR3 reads TGCGCCAGCAGCTTGGCATCGGCAAGGGGGAATGAAAAACTGTTTTTT. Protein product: CASSLASARGNEKLFF.

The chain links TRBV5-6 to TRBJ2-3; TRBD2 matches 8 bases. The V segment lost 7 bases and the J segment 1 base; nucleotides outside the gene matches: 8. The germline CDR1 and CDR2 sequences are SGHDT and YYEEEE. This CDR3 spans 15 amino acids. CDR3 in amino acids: CASVLFGGGTDTQYF. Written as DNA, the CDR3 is TGTGCCAGCGTCTTATTCGGGGGGGGCACAGATACGCAGTATTTT.

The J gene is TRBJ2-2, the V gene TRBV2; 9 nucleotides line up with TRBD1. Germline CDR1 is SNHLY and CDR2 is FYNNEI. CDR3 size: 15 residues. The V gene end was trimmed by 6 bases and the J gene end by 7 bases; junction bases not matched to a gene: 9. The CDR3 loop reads CASRTGTGFHGELFF. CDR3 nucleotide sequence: TGTGCCAGCAGGACCGGGACAGGGTTCCACGGGGAGCTGTTTTTT.

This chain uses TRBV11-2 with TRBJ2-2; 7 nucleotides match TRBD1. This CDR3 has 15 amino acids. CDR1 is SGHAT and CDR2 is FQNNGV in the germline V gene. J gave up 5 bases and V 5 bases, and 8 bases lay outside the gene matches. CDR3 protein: CASSQMGQWTGELFF. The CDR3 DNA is TGTGCCAGCAGCCAGATGGGACAGTGGACCGGGGAGCTGTTTTTT.

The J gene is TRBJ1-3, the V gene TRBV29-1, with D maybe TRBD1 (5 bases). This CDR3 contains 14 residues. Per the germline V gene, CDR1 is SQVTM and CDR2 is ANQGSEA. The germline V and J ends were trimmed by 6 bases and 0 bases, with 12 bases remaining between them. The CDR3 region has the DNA TGCAGCGTCCTCAGGGAAAGCTCTGGAAACACCATATATTTT. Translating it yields CSVLRESSGNTIYF.